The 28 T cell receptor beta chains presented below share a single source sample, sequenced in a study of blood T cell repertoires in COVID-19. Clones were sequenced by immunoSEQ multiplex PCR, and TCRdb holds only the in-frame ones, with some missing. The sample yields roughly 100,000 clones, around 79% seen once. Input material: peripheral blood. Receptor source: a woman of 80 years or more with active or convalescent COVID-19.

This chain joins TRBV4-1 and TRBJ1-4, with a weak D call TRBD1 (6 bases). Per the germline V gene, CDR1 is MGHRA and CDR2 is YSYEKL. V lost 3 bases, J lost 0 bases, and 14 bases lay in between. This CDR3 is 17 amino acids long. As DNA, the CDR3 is TGCGCCAGCAGCCAGGGGGCCCTTGGGTCAACTAATGAAAAACTGTTTTTT. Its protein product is CASSQGALGSTNEKLFF.

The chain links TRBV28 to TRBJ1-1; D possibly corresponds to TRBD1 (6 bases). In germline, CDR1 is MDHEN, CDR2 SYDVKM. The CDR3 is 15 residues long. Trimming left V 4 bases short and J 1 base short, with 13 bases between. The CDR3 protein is CASSSPGQPNTEAFF. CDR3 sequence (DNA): TGTGCCAGCAGTTCGCCGGGACAACCGAACACTGAAGCTTTCTTT.

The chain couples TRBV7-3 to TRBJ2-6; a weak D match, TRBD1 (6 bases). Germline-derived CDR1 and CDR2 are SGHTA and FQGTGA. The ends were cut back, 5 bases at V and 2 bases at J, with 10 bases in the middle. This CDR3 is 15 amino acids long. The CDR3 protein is CASSAQGPGANVLTF. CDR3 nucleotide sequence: TGTGCCAGCAGCGCACAGGGTCCTGGGGCCAACGTCCTGACTTTC.

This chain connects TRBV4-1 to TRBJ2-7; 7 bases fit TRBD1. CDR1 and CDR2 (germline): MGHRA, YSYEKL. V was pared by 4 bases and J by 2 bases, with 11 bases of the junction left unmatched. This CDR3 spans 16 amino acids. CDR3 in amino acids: CASSRIPGQRTYEQYF. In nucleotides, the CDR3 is TGCGCCAGCAGCCGTATTCCGGGACAGAGAACCTACGAGCAGTACTTC.

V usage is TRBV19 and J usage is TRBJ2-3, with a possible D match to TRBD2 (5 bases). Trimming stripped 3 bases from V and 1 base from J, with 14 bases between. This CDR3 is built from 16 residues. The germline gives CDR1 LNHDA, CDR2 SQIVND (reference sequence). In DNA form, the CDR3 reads TGTGCCAGTAGTATCCGAGGGCCCCCGGGCACAGATACGCAGTATTTT. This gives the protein CASSIRGPPGTDTQYF.

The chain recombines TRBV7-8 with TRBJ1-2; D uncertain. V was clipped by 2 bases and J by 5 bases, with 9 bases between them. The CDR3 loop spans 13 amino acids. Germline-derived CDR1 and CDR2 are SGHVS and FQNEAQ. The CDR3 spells CASSLSFSYGYTF. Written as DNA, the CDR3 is TGTGCCAGCAGCTTATCGTTTAGTTATGGCTACACCTTC. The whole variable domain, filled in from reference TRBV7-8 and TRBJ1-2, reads GAGVSQSPRYKVAKRGQDVALRCDPISGHVSLFWYQQALGQGPEFLTYFQNEAQLDKSGLPSDRFFAERPEGSVSTLKIQRTQQEDSAVYLCASSLSFSYGYTFGSGTRLTVV.

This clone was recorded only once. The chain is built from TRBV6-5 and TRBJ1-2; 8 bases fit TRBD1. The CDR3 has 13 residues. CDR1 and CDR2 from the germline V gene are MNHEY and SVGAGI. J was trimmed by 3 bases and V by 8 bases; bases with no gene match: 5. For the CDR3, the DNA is TGTGCCAGCCGAAAGGACAGGGACTATGGCTACACCTTC. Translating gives CASRKDRDYGYTF.

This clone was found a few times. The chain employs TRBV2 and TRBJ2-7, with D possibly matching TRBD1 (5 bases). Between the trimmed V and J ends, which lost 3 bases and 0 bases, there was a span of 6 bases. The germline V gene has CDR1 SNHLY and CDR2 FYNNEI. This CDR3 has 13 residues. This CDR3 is CASSDRASYEQYF. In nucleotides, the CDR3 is TGTGCCAGCAGTGACAGGGCCTCCTACGAGCAGTACTTC.

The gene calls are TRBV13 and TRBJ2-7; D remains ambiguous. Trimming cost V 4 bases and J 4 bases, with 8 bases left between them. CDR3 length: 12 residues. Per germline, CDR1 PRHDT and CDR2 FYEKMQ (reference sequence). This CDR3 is CASSSREYEQYF. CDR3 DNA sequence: TGTGCCAGCAGCTCGAGAGAATACGAGCAGTACTTC.

The CDR3 loop is CASSLSGVNSNQPQHF. CDR3 DNA sequence: TGTGCCAGCAGCTTGTCAGGGGTTAATAGCAATCAGCCCCAGCATTTT. The chain is built from TRBV7-9 and TRBJ1-5; a possible D gene is TRBD1 (6 bases). Germline V gene data show CDR1 as SEHNR and CDR2 as FQNEAQ (reference sequence). The CDR3 is made up of 16 amino acids. Trimming pared 3 bases from V and 0 bases from J, leaving 12 bases between.

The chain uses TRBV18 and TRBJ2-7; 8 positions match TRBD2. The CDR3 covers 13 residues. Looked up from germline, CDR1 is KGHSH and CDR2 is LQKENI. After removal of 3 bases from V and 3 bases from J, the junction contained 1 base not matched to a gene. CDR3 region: CASSPRGGYEQYF. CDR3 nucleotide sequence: TGTGCCAGCTCACCCCGGGGGGGCTACGAGCAGTACTTC.

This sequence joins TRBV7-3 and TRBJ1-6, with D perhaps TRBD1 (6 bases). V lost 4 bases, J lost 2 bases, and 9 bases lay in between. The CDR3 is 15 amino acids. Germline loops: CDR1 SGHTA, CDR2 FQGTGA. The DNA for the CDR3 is TGTGCCAGCAGCTCCTCAGGGGCCTATAATTCACCCCTCCACTTT. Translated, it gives CASSSSGAYNSPLHF.

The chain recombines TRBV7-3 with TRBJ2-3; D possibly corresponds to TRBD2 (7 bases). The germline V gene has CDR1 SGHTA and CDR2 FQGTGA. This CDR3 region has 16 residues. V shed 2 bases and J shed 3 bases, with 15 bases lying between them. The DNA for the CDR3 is TGTGCCAGCAGCTTAGGCCGGGGGGCTTTAACAGATACGCAGTATTTT. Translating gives CASSLGRGALTDTQYF.

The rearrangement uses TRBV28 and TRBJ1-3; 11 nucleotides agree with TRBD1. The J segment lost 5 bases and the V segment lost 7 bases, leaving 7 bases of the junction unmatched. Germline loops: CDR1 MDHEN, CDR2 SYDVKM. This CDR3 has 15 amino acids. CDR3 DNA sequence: TGTGCCAGCACCTCGGACAGGGGGCGTAGAAACACCATATATTTT. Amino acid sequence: CASTSDRGRRNTIYF.

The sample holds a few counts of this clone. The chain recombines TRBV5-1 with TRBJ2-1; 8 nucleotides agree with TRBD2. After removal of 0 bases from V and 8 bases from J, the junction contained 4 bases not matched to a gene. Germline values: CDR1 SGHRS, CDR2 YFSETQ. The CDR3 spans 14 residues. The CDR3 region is CASSLGTSRDEQFF. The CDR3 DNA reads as TGCGCCAGCAGCTTGGGGACTAGCAGGGATGAGCAGTTCTTC.

CDR3: CTSRDAGSDYGYTF. The CDR3 nucleotides read TGCACCAGCAGGGACGCAGGGTCTGACTATGGCTACACCTTC. The chain recombines TRBV1 with TRBJ1-2; the table's D call, TRBD1, has no DNA check behind it. TRBV1 represents a pseudogene. The length of the CDR3 is 14 residues.

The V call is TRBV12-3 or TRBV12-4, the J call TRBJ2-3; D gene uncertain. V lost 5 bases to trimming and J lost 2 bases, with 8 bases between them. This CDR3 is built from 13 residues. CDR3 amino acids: CASSPRYTDTQYF. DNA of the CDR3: TGTGCCAGCAGTCCCAGATACACAGATACGCAGTATTTT.

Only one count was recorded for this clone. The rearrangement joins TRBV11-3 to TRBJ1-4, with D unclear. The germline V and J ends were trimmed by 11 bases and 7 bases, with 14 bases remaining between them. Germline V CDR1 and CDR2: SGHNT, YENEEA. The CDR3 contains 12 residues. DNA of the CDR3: TGTGCCGGTAGCGGAGGTACTGAAAAACTGTTTTTT. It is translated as CAGSGGTEKLFF.

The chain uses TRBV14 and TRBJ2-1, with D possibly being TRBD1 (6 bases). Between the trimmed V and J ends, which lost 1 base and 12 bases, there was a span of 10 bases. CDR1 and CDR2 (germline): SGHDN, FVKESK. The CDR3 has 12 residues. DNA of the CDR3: TGTGCCAGCAGCCAAGTGGGGGCGGCGCAGTTCTTC. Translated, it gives CASSQVGAAQFF.

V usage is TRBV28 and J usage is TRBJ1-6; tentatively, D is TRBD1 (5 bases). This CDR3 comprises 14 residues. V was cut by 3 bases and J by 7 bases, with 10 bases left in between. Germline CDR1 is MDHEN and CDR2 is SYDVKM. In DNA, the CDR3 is TGTGCCAGCAGTTTCTCAGGGAACAATTCACCCCTCCACTTT. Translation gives CASSFSGNNSPLHF. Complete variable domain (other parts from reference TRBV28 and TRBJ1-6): DVKVTQSSRYLVKRTGEKVFLECVQDMDHENMFWYRQDPGLGLRLIYFSYDVKMKEKGDIPEGYSVSREKKERFSLILESASTNQTSMYLCASSFSGNNSPLHFGNGTRLTVT.

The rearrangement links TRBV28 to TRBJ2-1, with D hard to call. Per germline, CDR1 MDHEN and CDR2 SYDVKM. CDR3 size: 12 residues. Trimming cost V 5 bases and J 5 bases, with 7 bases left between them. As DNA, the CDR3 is TGTGCCAGCAGTACACAGAACAATGAGCAGTTCTTC. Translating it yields CASSTQNNEQFF.

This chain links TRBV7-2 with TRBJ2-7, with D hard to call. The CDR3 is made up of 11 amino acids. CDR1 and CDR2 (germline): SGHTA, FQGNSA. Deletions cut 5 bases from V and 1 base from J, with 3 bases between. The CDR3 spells CASSPSYEQYF. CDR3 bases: TGTGCCAGCAGCCCGTCCTACGAGCAGTACTTC.

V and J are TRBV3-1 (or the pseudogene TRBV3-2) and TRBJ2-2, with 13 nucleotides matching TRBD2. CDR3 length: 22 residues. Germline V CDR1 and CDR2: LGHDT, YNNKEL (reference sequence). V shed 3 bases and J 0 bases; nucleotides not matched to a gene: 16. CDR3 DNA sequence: TGTGCCAGCAGCCAGGGACAGAGAAGGGCCGGGACTAGCGGGACGAACACCGGGGAGCTGTTTTTT. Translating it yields CASSQGQRRAGTSGTNTGELFF.

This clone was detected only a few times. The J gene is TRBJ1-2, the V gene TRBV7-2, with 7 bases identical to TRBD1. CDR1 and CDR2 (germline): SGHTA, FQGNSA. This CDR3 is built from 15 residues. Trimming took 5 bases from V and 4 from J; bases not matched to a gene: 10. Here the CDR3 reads CASSPGQTTRYGYTF. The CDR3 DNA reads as TGTGCCAGCAGCCCGGGACAGACAACCCGCTATGGCTACACCTTC.

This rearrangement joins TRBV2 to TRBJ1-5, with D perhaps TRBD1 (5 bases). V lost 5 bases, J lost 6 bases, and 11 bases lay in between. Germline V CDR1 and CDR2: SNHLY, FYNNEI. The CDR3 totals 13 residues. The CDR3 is CASSRGLGQPQHF. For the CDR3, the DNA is TGTGCCAGCAGTAGGGGTCTGGGTCAGCCCCAGCATTTT.

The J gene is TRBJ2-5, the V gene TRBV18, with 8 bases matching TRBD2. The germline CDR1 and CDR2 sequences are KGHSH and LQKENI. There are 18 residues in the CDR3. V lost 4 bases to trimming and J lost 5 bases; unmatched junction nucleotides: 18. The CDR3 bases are TGTGCCAGCTCACTTCAACGAGCGGGAGAAGTCCCGCTGGAGACCCAGTACTTC. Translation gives CASSLQRAGEVPLETQYF.

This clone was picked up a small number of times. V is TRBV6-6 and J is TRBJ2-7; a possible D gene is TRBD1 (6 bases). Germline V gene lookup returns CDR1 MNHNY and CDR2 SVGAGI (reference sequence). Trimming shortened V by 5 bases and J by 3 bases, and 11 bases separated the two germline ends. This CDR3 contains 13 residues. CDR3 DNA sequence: TGTGCCAGCAGTGATTCAGGGGACTACGAGCAGTACTTC. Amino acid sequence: CASSDSGDYEQYF.

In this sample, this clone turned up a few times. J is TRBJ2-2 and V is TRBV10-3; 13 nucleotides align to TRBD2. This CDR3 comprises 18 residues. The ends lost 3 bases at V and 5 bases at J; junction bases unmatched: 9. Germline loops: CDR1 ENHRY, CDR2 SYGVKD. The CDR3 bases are TGTGCCATCAGTGAAAGAAGACTAGCGGGAGGAATTACCGGGGAGCTGTTTTTT. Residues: CAISERRLAGGITGELFF.